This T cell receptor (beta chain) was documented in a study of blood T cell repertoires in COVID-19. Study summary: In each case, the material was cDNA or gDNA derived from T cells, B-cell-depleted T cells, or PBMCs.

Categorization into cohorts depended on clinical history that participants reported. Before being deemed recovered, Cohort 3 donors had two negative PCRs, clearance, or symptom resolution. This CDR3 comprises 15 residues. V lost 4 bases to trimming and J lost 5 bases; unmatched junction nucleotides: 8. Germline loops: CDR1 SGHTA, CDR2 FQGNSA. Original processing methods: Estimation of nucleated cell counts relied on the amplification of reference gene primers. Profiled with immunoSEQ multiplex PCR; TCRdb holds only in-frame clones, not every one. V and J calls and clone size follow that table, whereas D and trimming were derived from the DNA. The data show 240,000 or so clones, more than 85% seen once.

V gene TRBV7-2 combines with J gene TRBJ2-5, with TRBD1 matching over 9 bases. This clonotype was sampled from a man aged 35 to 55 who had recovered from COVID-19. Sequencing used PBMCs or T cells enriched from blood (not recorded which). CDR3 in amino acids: CASSSSQGATETQYF. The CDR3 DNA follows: TGTGCCAGCAGCTCCTCACAGGGGGCTACGGAGACCCAGTACTTC.